The 9 T cell receptor beta chains below come from one sample, sequenced in a study of T cell changes during pregnancy in multiple sclerosis. TCRdb's table, derived via immunoSEQ multiplex PCR, lists solely in-frame clones and lacks some. The sample shows about 71,000 clones, around 90% of them seen only once. Material: peripheral blood, obtained in the third trimester of pregnancy. Receptors were obtained from a female donor with multiple sclerosis, enrolled in a pregnancy study.

The chain couples TRBV5-1 to TRBJ2-7; the match to TRBD1 covers 11 bases. CDR1 and CDR2 from the germline V gene are SGHRS and YFSETQ. The CDR3 consists of 14 residues. V gave up 7 bases and J gave up 4 bases; unmatched junction bases: 7. The CDR3 DNA is TGCGCCAGCTTCCTCGGGACAGGGGGTTACGAGCAGTACTTC. Its translation: CASFLGTGGYEQYF.

This chain links TRBV4-2 with TRBJ1-4; D gene uncertain. Germline-derived CDR1 and CDR2 are LGHNA and YNFKEQ. The V end was cut by 0 bases, the J end by 4 bases, with 9 bases between. The CDR3 covers 15 residues. CDR3 protein: CASSQEWESNEKLFF. CDR3 sequence (DNA): TGTGCCAGCAGCCAAGAGTGGGAGAGTAATGAAAAACTGTTTTTT.

The chain employs TRBV7-2 and TRBJ2-5, with 8 bases identical to TRBD1. The CDR3 sequence is 13 residues long. The junction had 3 bases not matched to a gene; V was cut back by 4 bases and J by 5 bases. The germline V gene encodes CDR1 SGHTA and CDR2 FQGNSA. The CDR3 DNA is TGTGCCAGCAGCTCTTGGACAGGGGAGACCCAGTACTTC. It yields the protein CASSSWTGETQYF.

V gene TRBV5-4 combines with J gene TRBJ2-7; 8 bases align to TRBD2. This CDR3 is 16 amino acids long. V was clipped by 4 bases and J by 7 bases; unmatched bases: 16. CDR1 SGHNT and CDR2 YYREEE come from the germline V gene (reference sequence). The CDR3 nucleotides read TGTGCCAGCAGCCAGAGACTAGCGCCCATCTTAGAGGAGCAGTACTTC. As protein: CASSQRLAPILEEQYF.

The V call is TRBV28, the J call TRBJ2-7; 11 bases fit TRBD2. The CDR3 length is 17 residues. The V gene's germline CDR1 is MDHEN and CDR2 SYDVKM. J gave up 4 bases and V 5 bases, and 13 bases lay outside the gene matches. CDR3 amino acids: CASSPPITGLADYEQYF. CDR3 nucleotide sequence: TGTGCCAGCAGTCCTCCTATAACGGGACTAGCGGATTACGAGCAGTACTTC.

The chain is built from TRBV6-1 and TRBJ1-1; D perhaps matches TRBD1 (5 bases). CDR3 length: 15 residues. Trimming took off 3 bases at V and 5 bases at J, with 16 bases between the two ends. Germline V gives CDR1 MNHNS, CDR2 SASEGT. The CDR3 nucleotides are TGTGCCAGCAGTGAGATAGGGGCCCGGAGTACTGAAGCTTTCTTT. The encoded protein is CASSEIGARSTEAFF.

The rearrangement links TRBV5-1 to TRBJ2-7; TRBD2 matches at 8 bases. The CDR3 spans 16 residues. Trimming cost V 4 bases and J 3 bases; bases outside gene matches: 12. Germline CDR1 is SGHRS and CDR2 is YFSETQ. In DNA form, the CDR3 reads TGCGCCAGCAGCACGGGGCGGGGACTAGACTTCTACGAGCAGTACTTC. This codes for CASSTGRGLDFYEQYF.

This chain connects TRBV11-2 to TRBJ1-2, with 8 bases that match TRBD1. The CDR3 has 16 amino acids. The germline CDR1 and CDR2 sequences are SGHAT and FQNNGV. V trimming: 5 bases; J trimming: 3 bases; junction bases outside the gene matches: 11. CDR3 loop: CASSPTTGDIYYGYTF. The CDR3 nucleotides read TGTGCCAGCAGCCCGACGACAGGGGATATTTACTATGGCTACACCTTC.

The V and J genes are TRBV6-1 and TRBJ2-7, with TRBD2 identical over 11 bases. Germline V lookup: CDR1 MNHNS, CDR2 SASEGT. With V trimmed by 7 bases and J by 2 bases, 7 bases remained unmatched. The CDR3 has 15 residues. The CDR3 sequence: CASTRGLAETYEQYF. The CDR3 nucleotides read TGTGCCAGCACCAGGGGACTAGCGGAGACCTACGAGCAGTACTTC.